The sequence of this T cell receptor (beta chain) was determined in a study of T cell changes during pregnancy in multiple sclerosis. Germline trimming cut 5 bases from V and 6 bases from J; bases unmatched to any gene: 8. CDR1 is KGHSH, CDR2 LQKENI, per germline. This CDR3 has 14 residues. The method was immunoSEQ multiplex PCR; TCRdb's version includes in-frame clones alone and lacks a portion of them. There are just under 80,000 clones in the sample; just under 95% occur only once, and over 0.8% lies in the top ten. The sequencing used peripheral blood, collected in the first trimester of pregnancy. The chain combines TRBV18 with TRBJ1-2, with TRBD1 matching 8 bases. The TCR sequence derives from a female donor with multiple sclerosis, enrolled in a pregnancy study. The CDR3 nucleotides read TGTGCCAGCTCAGCTGGGCAGGGGGCTAATGGCTACACCTTC. Translated, it gives CASSAGQGANGYTF.